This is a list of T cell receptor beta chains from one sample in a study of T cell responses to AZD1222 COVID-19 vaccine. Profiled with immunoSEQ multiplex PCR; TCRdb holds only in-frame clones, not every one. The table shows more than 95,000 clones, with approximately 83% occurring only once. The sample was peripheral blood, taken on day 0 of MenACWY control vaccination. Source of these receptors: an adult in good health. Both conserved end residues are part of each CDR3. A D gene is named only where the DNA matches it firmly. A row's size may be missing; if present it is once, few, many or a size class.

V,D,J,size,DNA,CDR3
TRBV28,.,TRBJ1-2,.,TGTGCCAGCAGTTTACAGGGAAACTATGGCTACACCTTC,CASSLQGNYGYTF
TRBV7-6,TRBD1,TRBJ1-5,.,TGTGCCAGCAGCTCACAGGGGTTGGGCAATCAGCCCCAGCATTTT,CASSSQGLGNQPQHF
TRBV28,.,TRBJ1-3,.,TGTGCCAGCAGTTTACACAGGGTAGCCTCTGGAAACACCATATATTTT,CASSLHRVASGNTIYF
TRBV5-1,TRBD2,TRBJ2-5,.,TGCGCCAGCAGTCGATGGACTAGCGCGCAAGAGACCCAGTACTTC,CASSRWTSAQETQYF
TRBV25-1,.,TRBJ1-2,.,TGTGCCAGCAGTGAAATAGCACCGACGTCCGGTGGTGGCTACACCTTC,CASSEIAPTSGGGYTF
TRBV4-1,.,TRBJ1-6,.,TGCGCCAGCAGCCTCGACGGAAGGTTAATCGGTTCACCCCTCCACTTT,CASSLDGRLIGSPLHF
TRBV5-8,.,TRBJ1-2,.,TGTGCCAGCAGCCCTGGGCGCAGGGGCTATGGCTACACCTTC,CASSPGRRGYGYTF
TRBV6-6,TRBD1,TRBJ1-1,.,TGTGCCAGCAGGGACAGGGGGAACACTGAAGCTTTCTTT,CASRDRGNTEAFF
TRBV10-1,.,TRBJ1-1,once,TGCGCCAGCAGTGAAGGGGGGTGGAACACTGAAGCTTTCTTT,CASSEGGWNTEAFF
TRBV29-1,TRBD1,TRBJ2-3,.,TGCAGCGTTGAAGATATATGGGCTGACAGGGAAGTTGGAGATACGCAGTATTTT,CSVEDIWADREVGDTQYF
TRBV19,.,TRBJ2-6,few,TGTGCCAGTAGTATAGACGGGGCAGCAGGGGGGGACAACGTCCTGACTTTC,CASSIDGAAGGDNVLTF
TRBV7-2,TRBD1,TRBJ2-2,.,TGTGCCAGCCGCAAAGGGGGCGACACCGGGGAGCTGTTTTTT,CASRKGGDTGELFF
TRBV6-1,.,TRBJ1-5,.,TGTGCCAGCAGTGAACGAGAGAATCAGCCCCAGCATTTT,CASSERENQPQHF
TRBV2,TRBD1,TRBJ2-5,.,TGTGCCAGCAAAGGACAGGGAGAGACCCAGTACTTC,CASKGQGETQYF
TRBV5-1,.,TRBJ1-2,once,TGCGCCAGCAGCCCGGACGGTACAACTAACTATGGCTACACCTTC,CASSPDGTTNYGYTF
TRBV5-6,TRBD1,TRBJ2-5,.,TGTGCCAGCAGCTATGGGACAGAACAAGAGACCCAGTACTTC,CASSYGTEQETQYF
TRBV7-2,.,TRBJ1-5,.,TGTGCCAGCAGCTCGACACAGAATCAGCCCCAGCATTTT,CASSSTQNQPQHF
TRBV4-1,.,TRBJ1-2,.,TGCGCCAGCAGTCCACTTTACAGGAAGACCTATGGCTACACCTTC,CASSPLYRKTYGYTF
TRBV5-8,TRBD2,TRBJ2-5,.,TGTGCCAGCAGCCCCGGCCCCCTAGCGGGTCAAGAGACCCAGTACTTC,CASSPGPLAGQETQYF
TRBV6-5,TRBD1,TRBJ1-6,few,TGTGCCAGCAGTTGGACAGGGGAAGGGTCACCCCTCCACTTT,CASSWTGEGSPLHF
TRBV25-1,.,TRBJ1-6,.,TGTGCCAGCAGTGCCTCGGGTGGCTATAATTCACCCCTCCACTTT,CASSASGGYNSPLHF
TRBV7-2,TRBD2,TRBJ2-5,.,TGTGCCAGCAGCTTAGGGACTAGCGGGTGGGTGGACCAGTACTTC,CASSLGTSGWVDQYF
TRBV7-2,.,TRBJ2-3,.,TGTGCCAGCAGCTTGCCGGGCAGGGCAGATACGCAGTATTTT,CASSLPGRADTQYF
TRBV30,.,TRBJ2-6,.,TGTGCCTGGAGTATCTCTGGGGCCAACGTCCTGACTTTC,CAWSISGANVLTF
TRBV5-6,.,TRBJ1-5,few,TGTGCCAGCAGCCTTCGTTTCGACAATCAGCCCCAGCATTTT,CASSLRFDNQPQHF
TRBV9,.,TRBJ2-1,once,TGTGCCAGCAGCGTAGTGGGGGCCGAATACAATGAGCAGTTCTTC,CASSVVGAEYNEQFF
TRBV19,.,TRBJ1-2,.,TGTGCCAGTAGTACCACCAGGGGAGGCTATGGCTACACCTTC,CASSTTRGGYGYTF
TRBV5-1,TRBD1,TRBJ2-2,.,TGCGCCAGCAGCCCCGGGACAGGGGTTTTCACCGGGGAGCTGTTTTTT,CASSPGTGVFTGELFF
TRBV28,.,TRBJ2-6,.,TGTGCCAGCATCCATAGCTCTGGGGCCAACGTCCTGACTTTC,CASIHSSGANVLTF
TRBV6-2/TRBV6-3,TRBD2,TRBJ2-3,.,TGTGCCAGCAGTACGGGGGGGCCGGCAGATACGCAGTATTTT,CASSTGGPADTQYF
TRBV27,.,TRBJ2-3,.,TGTGCCAGCAGCGCACTTGGACGTTTAGGCATCACAGATACGCAGTATTTT,CASSALGRLGITDTQYF
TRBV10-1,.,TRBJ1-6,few,TGCGCCAGCAGTGTCCATGCAAATTCACCCCTCCACTTT,CASSVHANSPLHF
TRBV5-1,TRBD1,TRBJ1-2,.,TGCGCCAGCAGCCCAGGACAGGGTAGCTATGGCTACACCTTC,CASSPGQGSYGYTF
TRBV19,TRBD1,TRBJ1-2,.,TGTGCCAGCGACTGGACAGGGCGCTATGGCTACACCTTC,CASDWTGRYGYTF